This T cell receptor beta chain was documented in a study of blood T cell repertoires in COVID-19. V lost 3 bases, J lost 5 bases, and 10 bases lay in between. This CDR3 region has 13 residues. CDR1 and CDR2 (germline): MGHDK, SYGVNS. The data were produced by immunoSEQ multiplex PCR, yet TCRdb's version contains in-frame clones alone and is incomplete. The profile shows about 51,000 clones, about 91% of them singletons. The sample was peripheral blood. The clonotype was recovered from a man in his fifties with acute or convalescent COVID-19. The J gene is TRBJ2-5, the V gene TRBV25-1; a possible D gene is TRBD1 (6 bases). Here the CDR3 DNA reads TGTGCCAGCAGTGATCAGGGGCGGGAGACCCAGTACTTC. Its translation is CASSDQGRETQYF.